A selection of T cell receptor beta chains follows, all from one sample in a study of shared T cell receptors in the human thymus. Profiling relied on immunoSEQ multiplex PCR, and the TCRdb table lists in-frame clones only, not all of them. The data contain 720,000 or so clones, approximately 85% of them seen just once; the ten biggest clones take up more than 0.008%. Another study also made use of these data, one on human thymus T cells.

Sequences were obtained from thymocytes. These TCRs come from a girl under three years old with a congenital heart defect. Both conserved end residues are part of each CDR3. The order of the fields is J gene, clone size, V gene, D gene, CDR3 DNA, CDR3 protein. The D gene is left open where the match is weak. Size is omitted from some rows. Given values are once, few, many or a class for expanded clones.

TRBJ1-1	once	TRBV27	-	TGTGCCAGCAGTCCGACTGGGAGAGGGAACACTGAAGCTTTCTTT	CASSPTGRGNTEAFF
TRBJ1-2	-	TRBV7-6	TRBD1	TGTGCCAGCAGCTTAGGACTCGACAGGGTTCCGGACGGCTACACCTTC	CASSLGLDRVPDGYTF
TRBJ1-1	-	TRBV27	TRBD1	TGTGCCAGCAGTTCGGGACAGGGTGGAGGTACTGAAGCTTTCTTT	CASSSGQGGGTEAFF
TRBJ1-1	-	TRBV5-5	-	TGTGCCAGCAGCCAGCGGCCATTGAACACTGAAGCTTTCTTT	CASSQRPLNTEAFF
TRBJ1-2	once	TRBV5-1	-	TGCGCCAGCAGCCTGCGGGGGGCTGACTATGGCTACACCTTC	CASSLRGADYGYTF
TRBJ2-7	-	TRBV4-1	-	TGCGCCAGCAGCCAAGGGCCCTCCTTTCCCGAGCAGTACTTC	CASSQGPSFPEQYF
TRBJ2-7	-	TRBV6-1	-	TGTGCCAGCGACGTTGGGGGGTATTTACCCTACGAGCAGTACTTC	CASDVGGYLPYEQYF
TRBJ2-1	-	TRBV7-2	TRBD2	TGTGCCAGCAGCCCCGGACTAGCGGGGCCGTCCTACAATGAGCAGTTCTTC	CASSPGLAGPSYNEQFF
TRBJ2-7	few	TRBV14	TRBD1	TGTGCCAGCTCCGGGACAGGACCCTACGAGCAGTACTTC	CASSGTGPYEQYF
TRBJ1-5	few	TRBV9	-	TGTGCCAGCAGCGTAGGCCTGGGCCCAAATCAGCCCCAGCATTTT	CASSVGLGPNQPQHF
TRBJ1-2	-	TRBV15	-	TGTGCCACCAGCAGAGATGGACTGGGTGGTGGCTACACCTTC	CATSRDGLGGGYTF
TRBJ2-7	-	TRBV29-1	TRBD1	TGCAGCGTACCCCTTGACCAATACCGGGACAGGGACTACGAGCAGTACTTC	CSVPLDQYRDRDYEQYF
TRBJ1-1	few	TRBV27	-	TGTGCCAGCAGCTTATTCTCTCCTGCCACCCTGCCCTTAGAGCTGTACACTGAAGCTTTCTTT	CASSLFSPATLPLELYTEAFF
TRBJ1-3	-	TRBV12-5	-	TGTGCTAGTGGTCTGATGCCCGACGGGAGCTCTGGAAACACCATATATTTT	CASGLMPDGSSGNTIYF
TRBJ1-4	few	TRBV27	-	TGTGCCAGCAGTTCACCGCACAGGGACCTCGGGAAACTGTTTTTT	CASSSPHRDLGKLFF
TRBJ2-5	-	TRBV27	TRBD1	TGTGCCAGCAGTTCAGGACAGGTACTAGAGACCCAGTACTTC	CASSSGQVLETQYF
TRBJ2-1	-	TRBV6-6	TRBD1	TGTGCCAGCAGTTACGAAAGACAGGGGCCTTACAATGAGCAGTTCTTC	CASSYERQGPYNEQFF
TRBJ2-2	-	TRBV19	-	TGTGCCAGTAGTACGACAGGGAACACCGGGGAGCTGTTTTTT	CASSTTGNTGELFF
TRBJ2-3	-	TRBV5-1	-	TGCGCCAGCAGCTTGGGCAGGGTTAAGGATACGCAGTATTTT	CASSLGRVKDTQYF
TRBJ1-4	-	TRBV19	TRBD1	TGTGCCAGTAGTCCGGGACAGGGAGATGAAAAACTGTTTTTT	CASSPGQGDEKLFF
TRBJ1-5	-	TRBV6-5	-	TGTGCCAGCAGTTACACAAATAGCAATCAGCCCCAGCATTTT	CASSYTNSNQPQHF
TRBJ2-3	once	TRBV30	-	TGTGCCTGGCTTCAGGATAGCACAGATACGCAGTATTTT	CAWLQDSTDTQYF
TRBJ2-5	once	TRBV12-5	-	TGTGCTAGTGGTTTGGTACTTGTTAGGGATGGCCCGAGGGCCCAGTACTTC	CASGLVLVRDGPRAQYF
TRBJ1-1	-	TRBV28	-	TGTGCCAGCAGTTTATGCCCCTACCCCCCTCCGCAGAACACTGAAGCTTTCTTT	CASSLCPYPPPQNTEAFF
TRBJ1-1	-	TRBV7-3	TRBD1	TGTGCCAGCAGCTTAGGGGACAGATGGAACACTGAAGCTTTCTTT	CASSLGDRWNTEAFF
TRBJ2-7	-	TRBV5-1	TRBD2	TGCGCCAGCAGACCCGACTTCCTAGCGGGGCAGTACTTC	CASRPDFLAGQYF
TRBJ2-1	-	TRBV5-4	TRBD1	TGTGCCAGCAGAGTCCCGGGACAGGGTAATGAGCAGTTCTTC	CASRVPGQGNEQFF
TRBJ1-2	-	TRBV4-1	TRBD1	TGCGCCAGCAGCCAAGACCTACCTTTCAGGGGGTCCTATGGCTACACCTTC	CASSQDLPFRGSYGYTF
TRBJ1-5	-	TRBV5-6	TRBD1	TGTGCCAGCAGCTTGAGGGACAGGGGCAGCAATCAGCCCCAGCATTTT	CASSLRDRGSNQPQHF
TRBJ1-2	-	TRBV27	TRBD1	TGTGCCAGCAGCTTGCGATACAGGGGGCGGTCCTATGGCTACACCTTC	CASSLRYRGRSYGYTF
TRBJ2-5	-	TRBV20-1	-	TGCAGTGCTAGGTCAGGTCGTGCCCAGTACTTC	CSARSGRAQYF
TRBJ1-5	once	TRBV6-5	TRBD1	TGTGCCAGCAGCGGACAGGGCGGGCAGCCCCAGCATTTT	CASSGQGGQPQHF
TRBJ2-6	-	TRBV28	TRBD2	TGTGCCAGCAGGCCCAGAAGGCGGGGGGAGGTCTCTGGGGCCAACGTCCTGACTTTC	CASRPRRRGEVSGANVLTF
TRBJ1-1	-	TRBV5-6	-	TGTGCCAGCAGCCCTCCGACAGGGAACACTGAAGCTTTCTTT	CASSPPTGNTEAFF
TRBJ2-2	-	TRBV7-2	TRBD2	TGTGCCAGCAGCTGGACTAGGACTAGCGGGTTCGGCGGGGAGCTGTTTTTT	CASSWTRTSGFGGELFF
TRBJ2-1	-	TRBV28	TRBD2	TGTGCCAGCAGTTTACGACTAGCGGGGGCCCCGCCTGGCAATGAGCAGTTCTTC	CASSLRLAGAPPGNEQFF